This TCR beta chain came from a study of T-cell reconstitution after alpha-beta-depleted transplantation in children. Trimming removed 1 base at V and 7 bases at J, with 11 bases between. Germline assignment: CDR1 SEHNR and CDR2 FQNEAQ (reference sequence). CDR3 length: 15 amino acids. This clonotype was seen only a few times. Its antigen is still unknown. Unique molecular identifiers were built into the TCRbeta library. TCRdb used MiXCR to reprocess the PCR reads, holding one entry per CDR3 protein. This table has hundreds of thousands of distinct CDR3 sequences, about a sixth appearing once. General study findings and limits: Expanded graft clones numbering several hundred reportedly gave rise to alpha-beta T cells about two months after transplant. Among T cells one year after transplant, newly produced cells accounted for most counts and diversity.

V gene TRBV7-9 combines with J gene TRBJ1-6; TRBD1 might be the D (5 bases). The sequence derives from a male patient aged 2-15 years who had a stem cell transplant for acute lymphoblastic leukemia, so the T cells may come from the graft donor. This specimen was PBMCs, mostly from graft donor cells, taken 360 days after TCRalphabeta/CD19-depleted stem cell transplant. In DNA form, the CDR3 reads TGTGCCAGCAGCTTAGGTGGGGGTGGCAATTCACCCCTCCACTTT. Translating it yields CASSLGGGGNSPLHF.